The present entry profiles one TCR beta chain with its context. The data were obtained in a study of blood T cell repertoires in COVID-19. Across the study: Researchers got acute and convalescent COVID-19 samples from the United States, Italy and Spain. In each case, the material was cDNA or gDNA derived from T cells, B-cell-depleted T cells, or PBMCs.

The authors' processing: Nucleated cell number was recorded as an estimate derived from reference gene primer amplification. TCRdb's table, derived via immunoSEQ multiplex PCR, lists solely in-frame clones and lacks some. V and J calls and clone size are copied from that table; D and trimming were computed from the DNA. The sample shows around 130,000 clones, 80% to 90% of them seen only once. The sequence derives from a human donor in a cohort sampled during active COVID-19. The sequencing input was peripheral blood.

The CDR3 reads CASSTGQGVYGYTF. In DNA, the CDR3 is TGTGCCAGCAGCACGGGACAGGGGGTCTATGGCTACACCTTC. The J gene is TRBJ1-2, the V gene TRBV5-6; 11 nucleotides match TRBD1. The CDR3 is made up of 14 amino acids. J lost 4 bases, V lost 4 bases, and 3 bases had no gene match. Germline values: CDR1 SGHDT, CDR2 YYEEEE.